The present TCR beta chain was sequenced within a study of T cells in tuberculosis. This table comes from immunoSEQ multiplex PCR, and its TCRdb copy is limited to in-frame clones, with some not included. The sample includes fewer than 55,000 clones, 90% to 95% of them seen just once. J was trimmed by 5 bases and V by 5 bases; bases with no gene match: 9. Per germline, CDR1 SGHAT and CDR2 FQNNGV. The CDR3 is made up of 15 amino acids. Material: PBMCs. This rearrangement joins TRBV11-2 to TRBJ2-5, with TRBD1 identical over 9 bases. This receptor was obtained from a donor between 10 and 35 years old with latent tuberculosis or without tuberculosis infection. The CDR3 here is CASSQGTGLRETQYF. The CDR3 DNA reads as TGTGCCAGCAGCCAAGGGACAGGGTTGAGGGAGACCCAGTACTTC.